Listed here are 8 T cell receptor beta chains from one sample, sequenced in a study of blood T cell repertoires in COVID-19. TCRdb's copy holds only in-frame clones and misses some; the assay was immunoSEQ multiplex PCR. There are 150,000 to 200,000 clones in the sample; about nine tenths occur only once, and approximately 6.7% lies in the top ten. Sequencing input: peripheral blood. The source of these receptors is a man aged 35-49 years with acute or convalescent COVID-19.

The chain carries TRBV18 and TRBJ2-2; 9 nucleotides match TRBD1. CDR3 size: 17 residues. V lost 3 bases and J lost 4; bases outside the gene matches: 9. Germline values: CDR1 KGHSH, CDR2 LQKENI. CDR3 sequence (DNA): TGTGCCAGCTCACCCTTGACAGGGGGAGGAAGCACCGGGGAGCTGTTTTTT. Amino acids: CASSPLTGGGSTGELFF. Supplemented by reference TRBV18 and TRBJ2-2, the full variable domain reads NAGVMQNPRHLVRRRGQEARLRCSPMKGHSHVYWYRQLPEEGLKFMVYLQKENIIDESGMPKERFSAEFPKEGPSILRIQQVVRGDSAAYFCASSPLTGGGSTGELFFGEGSRLTVL.

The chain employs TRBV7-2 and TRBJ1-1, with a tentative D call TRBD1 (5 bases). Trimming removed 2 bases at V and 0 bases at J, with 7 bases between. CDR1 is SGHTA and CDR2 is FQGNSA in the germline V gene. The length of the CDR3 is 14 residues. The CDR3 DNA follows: TGTGCCAGCAGCTTAAGACAGATGAACACTGAAGCTTTCTTT. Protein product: CASSLRQMNTEAFF.

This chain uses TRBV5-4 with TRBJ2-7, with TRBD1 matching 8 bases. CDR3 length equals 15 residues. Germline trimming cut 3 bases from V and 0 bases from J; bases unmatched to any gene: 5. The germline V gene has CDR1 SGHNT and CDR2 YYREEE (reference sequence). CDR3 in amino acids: CASSSGQGPSYEQYF. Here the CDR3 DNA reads TGTGCCAGCAGCTCTGGACAGGGACCCTCCTACGAGCAGTACTTC.

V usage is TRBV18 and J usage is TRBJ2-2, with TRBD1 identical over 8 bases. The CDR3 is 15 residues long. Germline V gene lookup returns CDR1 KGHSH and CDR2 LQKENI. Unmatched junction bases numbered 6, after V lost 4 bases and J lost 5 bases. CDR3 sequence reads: CASSQRQGRTGELFF. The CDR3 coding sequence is TGTGCCAGCTCACAACGACAGGGGAGGACCGGGGAGCTGTTTTTT.

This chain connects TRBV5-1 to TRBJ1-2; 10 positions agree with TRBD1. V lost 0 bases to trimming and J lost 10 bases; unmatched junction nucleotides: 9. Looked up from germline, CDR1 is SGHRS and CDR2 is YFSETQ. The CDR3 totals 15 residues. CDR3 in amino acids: CASSLAPGQGRFYTF. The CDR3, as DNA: TGCGCCAGCAGCTTGGCCCCGGGACAGGGGAGATTCTACACCTTC.

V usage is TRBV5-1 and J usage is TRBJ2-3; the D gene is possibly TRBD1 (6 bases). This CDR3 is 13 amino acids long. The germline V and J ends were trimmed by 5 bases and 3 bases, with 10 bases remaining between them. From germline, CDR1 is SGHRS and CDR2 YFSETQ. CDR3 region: CASSRGRTDTQYF. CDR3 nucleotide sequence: TGCGCCAGCAGTAGGGGGAGAACAGATACGCAGTATTTT.

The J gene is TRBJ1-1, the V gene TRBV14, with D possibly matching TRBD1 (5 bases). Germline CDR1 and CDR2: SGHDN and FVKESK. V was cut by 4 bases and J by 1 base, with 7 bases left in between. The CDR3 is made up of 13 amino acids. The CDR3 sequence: CASSRGQNTEAFF. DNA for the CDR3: TGTGCCAGCAGCCGAGGACAGAACACTGAAGCTTTCTTT.

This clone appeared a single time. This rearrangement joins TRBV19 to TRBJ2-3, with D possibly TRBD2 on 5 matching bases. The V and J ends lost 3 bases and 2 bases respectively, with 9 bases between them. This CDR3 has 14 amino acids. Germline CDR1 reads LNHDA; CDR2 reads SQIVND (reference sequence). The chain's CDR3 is CASSIGVPTDTQYF. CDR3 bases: TGTGCCAGTAGTATCGGGGTTCCCACAGATACGCAGTATTTT.